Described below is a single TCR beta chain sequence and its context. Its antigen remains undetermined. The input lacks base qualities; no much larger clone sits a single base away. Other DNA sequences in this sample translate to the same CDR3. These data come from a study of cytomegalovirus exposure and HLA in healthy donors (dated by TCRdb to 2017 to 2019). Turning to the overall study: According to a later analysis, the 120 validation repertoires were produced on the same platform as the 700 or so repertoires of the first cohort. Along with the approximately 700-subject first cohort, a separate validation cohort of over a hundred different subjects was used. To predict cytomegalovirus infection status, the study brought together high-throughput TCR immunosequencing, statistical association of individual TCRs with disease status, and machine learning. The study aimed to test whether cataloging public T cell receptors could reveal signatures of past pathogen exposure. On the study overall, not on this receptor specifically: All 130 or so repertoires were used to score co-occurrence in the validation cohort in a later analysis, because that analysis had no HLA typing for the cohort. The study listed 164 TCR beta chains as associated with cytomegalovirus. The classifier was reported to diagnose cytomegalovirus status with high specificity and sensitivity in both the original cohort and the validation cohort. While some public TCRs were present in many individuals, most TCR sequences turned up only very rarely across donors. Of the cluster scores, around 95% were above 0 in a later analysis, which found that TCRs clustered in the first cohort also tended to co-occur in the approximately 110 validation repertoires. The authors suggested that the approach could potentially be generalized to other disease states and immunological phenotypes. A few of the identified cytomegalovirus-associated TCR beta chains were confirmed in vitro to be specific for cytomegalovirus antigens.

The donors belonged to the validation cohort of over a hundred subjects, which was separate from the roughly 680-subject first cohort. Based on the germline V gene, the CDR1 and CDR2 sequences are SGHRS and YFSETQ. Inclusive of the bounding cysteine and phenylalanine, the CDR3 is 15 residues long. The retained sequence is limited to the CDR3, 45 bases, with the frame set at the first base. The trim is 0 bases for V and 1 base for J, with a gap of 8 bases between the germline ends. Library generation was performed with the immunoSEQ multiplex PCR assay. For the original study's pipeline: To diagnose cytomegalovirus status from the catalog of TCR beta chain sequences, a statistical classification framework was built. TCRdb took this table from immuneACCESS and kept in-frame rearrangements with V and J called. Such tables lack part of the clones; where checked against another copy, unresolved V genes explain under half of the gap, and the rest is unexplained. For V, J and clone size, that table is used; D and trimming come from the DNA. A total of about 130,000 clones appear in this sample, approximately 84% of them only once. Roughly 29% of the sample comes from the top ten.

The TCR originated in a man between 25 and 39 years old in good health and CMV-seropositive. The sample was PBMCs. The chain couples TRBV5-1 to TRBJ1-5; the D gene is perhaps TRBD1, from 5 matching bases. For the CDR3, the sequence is CASSLEGVSNQPQHF. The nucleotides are TGCGCCAGCAGCTTGGAAGGGGTGAGCAATCAGCCCCAGCATTTT.